The clone carrying this T cell receptor beta chain was counted a few times. These data originate in a study of blood T cell repertoires in COVID-19. Study in general: In each case, the material was cDNA or gDNA derived from T cells, B-cell-depleted T cells, or PBMCs.

Some clones are missing from TCRdb's copy, which holds only in-frame ones; the method was immunoSEQ multiplex PCR. The repertoire holds over 250,000 clones, with roughly 87% as singletons. Germline V gives CDR1 MDHEN, CDR2 SYDVKM. J was trimmed by 6 bases and V by 0 bases; bases with no gene match: 4. This CDR3 is 17 amino acids long. The chain couples TRBV28 to TRBJ2-2, with 13 bases lining up with TRBD2. Source material: PBMCs or T cells enriched from blood (not recorded which). This clonotype was obtained from a woman under 40 who had recovered from COVID-19. This CDR3 is CASSLWELAGGPGELFF. The CDR3 nucleotides are TGTGCCAGCAGTTTATGGGAACTAGCGGGAGGGCCCGGGGAGCTGTTTTTT.